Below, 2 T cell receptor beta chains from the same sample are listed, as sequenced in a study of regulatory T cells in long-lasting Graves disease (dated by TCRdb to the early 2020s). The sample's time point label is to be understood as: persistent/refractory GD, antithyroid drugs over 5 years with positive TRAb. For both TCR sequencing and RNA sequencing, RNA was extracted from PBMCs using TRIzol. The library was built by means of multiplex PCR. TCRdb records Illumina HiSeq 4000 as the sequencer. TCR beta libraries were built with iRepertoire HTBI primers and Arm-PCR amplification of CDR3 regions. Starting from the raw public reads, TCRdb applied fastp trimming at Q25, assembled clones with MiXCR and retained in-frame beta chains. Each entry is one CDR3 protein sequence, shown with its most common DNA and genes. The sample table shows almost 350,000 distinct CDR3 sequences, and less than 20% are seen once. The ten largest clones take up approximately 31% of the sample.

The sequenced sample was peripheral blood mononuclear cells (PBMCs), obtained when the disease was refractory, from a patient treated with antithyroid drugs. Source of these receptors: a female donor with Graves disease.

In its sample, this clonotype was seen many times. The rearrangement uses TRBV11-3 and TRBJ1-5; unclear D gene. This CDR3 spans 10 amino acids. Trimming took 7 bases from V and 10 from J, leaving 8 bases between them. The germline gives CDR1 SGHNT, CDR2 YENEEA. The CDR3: CASIGSPQHF. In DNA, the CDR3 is TGTGCCAGCATCGGCTCCCCCCAGCATTTT. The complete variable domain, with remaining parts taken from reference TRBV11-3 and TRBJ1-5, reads EAGVVQSPRYKIIEKKQPVAFWCNPISGHNTLYWYLQNLGQGPELLIRYENEEAVDDSQLPKDRFSAERLKGVDSTLKIQPAELGDSAVYLCASIGSPQHFGDGTRLSIL.

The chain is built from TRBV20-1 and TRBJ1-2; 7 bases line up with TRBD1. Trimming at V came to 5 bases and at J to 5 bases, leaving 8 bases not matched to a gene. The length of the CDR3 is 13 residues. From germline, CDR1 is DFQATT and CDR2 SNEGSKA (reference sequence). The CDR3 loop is CSADRAIGYGYTF. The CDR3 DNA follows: TGCAGTGCTGACAGGGCTATTGGGTATGGCTACACCTTC.